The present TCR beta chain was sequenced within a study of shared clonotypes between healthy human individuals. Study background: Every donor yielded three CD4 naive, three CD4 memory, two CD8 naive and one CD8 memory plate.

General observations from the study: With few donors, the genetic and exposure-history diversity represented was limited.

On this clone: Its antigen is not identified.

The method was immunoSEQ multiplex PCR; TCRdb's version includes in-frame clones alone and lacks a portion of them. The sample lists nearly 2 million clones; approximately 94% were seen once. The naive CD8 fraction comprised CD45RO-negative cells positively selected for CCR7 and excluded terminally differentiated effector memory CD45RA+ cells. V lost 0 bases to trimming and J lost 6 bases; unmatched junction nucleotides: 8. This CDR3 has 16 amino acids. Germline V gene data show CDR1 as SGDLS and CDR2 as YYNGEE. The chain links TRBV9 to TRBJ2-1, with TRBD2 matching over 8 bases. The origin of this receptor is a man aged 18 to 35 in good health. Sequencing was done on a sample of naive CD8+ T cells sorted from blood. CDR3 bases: TGTGCCAGCAGCGTAGATTCGGGAGGGCTGGGCAATGAGCAGTTCTTC. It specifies CASSVDSGGLGNEQFF.